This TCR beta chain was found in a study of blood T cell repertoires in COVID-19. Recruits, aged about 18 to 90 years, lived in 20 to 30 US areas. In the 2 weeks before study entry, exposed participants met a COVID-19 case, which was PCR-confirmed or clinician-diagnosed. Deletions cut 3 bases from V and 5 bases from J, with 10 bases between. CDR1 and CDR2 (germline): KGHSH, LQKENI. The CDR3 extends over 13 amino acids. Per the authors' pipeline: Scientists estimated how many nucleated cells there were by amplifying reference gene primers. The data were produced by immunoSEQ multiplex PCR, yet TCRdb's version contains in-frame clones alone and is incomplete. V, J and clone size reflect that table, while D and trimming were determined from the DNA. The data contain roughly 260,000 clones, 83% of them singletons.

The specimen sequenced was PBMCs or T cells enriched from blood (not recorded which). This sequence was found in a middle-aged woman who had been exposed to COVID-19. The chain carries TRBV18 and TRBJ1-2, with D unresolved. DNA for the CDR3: TGTGCCAGCTCACCCTCCTCGGGATATGGCTACACCTTC. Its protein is CASSPSSGYGYTF.